The clone carrying this T cell receptor (beta chain) is medium-sized within its sample. Its antigen is unknown. The CDR3 has 15 amino acids. Germline V lookup: CDR1 SGHRS, CDR2 YFSETQ. V dropped 0 bases and J dropped 3 bases, with 9 bases sitting between them. Constant-region reverse primers amplified full-length variable regions, followed by semi-nested Nested Universal Primer A PCR. TCRdb reprocessed the 5' RACE reads via MiXCR and lists one record per CDR3 protein. The repertoire holds nearly 55,000 distinct CDR3 sequences, with almost 25% as singletons. Broader study findings: Greatest tumor Treg TCR overlap was with tumor naive CD4+ cells.

This clonotype originated in a female donor with breast cancer. This sequence joins TRBV5-1 and TRBJ2-2; the D gene is possibly TRBD2 (6 bases). Material: tumor-infiltrating naive CD4+ T cells sorted from the breast tumor. Subset defined: naive CD4+ T cells, CD4+CD45RA+CD25-. The CDR3 is CASSLGTTYTGELFF. CDR3 in DNA: TGCGCCAGCAGCTTGGGGACTACCTACACCGGGGAGCTGTTTTTT. Based on the CDR3 plus reference TRBV5-1 and TRBJ2-2, the full variable domain is KAGVTQTPRYLIKTRGQQVTLSCSPISGHRSVSWYQQTPGQGLQFLFEYFSETQRNKGNFPGRFSGRQFSNSRSEMNVSTLELGDSALYLCASSLGTTYTGELFFGEGSRLTVL.